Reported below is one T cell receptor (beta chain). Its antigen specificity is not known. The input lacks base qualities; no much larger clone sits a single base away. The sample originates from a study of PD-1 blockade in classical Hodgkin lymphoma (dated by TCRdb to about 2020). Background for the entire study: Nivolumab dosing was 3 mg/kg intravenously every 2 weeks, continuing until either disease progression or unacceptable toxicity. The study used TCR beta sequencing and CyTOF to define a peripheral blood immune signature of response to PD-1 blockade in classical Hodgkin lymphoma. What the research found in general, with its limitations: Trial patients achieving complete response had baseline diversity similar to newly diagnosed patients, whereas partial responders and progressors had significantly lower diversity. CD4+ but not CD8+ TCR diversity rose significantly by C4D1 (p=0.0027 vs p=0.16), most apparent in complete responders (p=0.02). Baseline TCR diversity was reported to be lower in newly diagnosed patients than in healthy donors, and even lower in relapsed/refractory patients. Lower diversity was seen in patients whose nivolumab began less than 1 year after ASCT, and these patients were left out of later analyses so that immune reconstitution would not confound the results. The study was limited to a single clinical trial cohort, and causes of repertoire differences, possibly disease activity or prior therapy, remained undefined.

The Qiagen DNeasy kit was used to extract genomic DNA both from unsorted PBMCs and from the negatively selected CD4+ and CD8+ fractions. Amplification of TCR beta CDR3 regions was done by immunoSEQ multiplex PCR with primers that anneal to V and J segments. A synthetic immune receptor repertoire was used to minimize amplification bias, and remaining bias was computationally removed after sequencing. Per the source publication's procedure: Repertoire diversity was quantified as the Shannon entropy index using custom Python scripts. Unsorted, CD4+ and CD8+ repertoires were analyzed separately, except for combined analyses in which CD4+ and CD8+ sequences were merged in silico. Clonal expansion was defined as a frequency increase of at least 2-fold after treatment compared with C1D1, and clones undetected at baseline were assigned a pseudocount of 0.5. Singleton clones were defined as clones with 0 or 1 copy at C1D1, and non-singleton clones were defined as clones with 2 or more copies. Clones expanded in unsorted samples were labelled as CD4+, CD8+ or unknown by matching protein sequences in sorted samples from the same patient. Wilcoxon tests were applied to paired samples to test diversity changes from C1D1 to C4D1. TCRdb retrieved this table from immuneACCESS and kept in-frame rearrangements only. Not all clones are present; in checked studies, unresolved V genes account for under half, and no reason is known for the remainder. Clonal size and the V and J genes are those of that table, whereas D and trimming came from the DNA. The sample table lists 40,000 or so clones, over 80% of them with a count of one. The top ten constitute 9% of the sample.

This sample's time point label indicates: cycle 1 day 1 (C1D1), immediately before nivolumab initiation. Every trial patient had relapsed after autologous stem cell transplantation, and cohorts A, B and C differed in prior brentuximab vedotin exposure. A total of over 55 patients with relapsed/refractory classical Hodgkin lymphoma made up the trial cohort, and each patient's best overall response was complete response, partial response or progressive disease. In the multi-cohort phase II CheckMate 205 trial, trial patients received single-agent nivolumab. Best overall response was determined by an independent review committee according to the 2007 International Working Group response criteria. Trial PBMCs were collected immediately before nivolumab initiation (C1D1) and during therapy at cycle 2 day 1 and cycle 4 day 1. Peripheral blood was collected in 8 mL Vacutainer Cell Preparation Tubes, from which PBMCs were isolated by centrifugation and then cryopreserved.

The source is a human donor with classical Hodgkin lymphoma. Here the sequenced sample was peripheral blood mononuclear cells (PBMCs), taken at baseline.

The DNA sequence is as follows: TGTGCCAGCAGGGTGGCGGGGGGCTTAACAGATACGCAGTATTTT. This translates into CASRVAGGLTDTQYF. The V and J genes are TRBV4-2 and TRBJ2-3; TRBD2 aligns with 8 central bases. Relative to germline, V is missing 6 bases and J is missing 3 bases, with 8 bases of the junction outside any gene match. From the cysteine through the phenylalanine, the CDR3 covers 15 amino acids. Here the CDR3 DNA is all that survives: 45 bases in frame from base 1. From the germline V gene, CDR1 is LGHNA and CDR2 is YNFKEQ.